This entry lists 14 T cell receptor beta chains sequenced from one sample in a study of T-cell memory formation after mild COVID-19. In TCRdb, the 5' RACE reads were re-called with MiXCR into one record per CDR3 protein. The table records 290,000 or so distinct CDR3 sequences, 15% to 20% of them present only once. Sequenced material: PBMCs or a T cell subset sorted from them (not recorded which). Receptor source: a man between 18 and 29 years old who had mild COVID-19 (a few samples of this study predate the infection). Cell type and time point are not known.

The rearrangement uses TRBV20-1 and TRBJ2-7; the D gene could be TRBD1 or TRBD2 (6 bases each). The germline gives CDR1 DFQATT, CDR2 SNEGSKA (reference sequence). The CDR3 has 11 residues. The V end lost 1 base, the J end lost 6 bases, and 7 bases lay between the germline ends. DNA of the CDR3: TGCAGTGCTAGAGGGGGGGCCGAGCAGTACGTC. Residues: CSARGGAEQYV.

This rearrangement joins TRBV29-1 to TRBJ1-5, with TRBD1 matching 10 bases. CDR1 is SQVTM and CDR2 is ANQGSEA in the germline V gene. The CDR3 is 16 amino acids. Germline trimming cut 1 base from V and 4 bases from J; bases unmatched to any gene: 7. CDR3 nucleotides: TGCAGCGTTGAAGTACCGGGACAGGGGCGGAATCAGCCCCAGCATTTT. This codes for CSVEVPGQGRNQPQHF.

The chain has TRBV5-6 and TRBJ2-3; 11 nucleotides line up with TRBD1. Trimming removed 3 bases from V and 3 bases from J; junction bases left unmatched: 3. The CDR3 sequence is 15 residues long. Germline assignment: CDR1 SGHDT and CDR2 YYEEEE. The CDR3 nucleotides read TGTGCCAGCAGCTCAGGACAGGGGGCAACAGATACGCAGTATTTT. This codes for CASSSGQGATDTQYF.

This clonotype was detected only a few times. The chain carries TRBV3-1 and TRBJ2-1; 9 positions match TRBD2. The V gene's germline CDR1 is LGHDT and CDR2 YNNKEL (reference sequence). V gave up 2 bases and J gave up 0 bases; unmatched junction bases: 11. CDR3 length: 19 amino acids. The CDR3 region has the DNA TGTGCCAGCAGCCAACCTACTCATCTAGCGGGGAGCTCCTACAATGAGCAGTTCTTC. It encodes CASSQPTHLAGSSYNEQFF.

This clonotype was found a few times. The CDR3, as DNA: TGTGCCAGCAGCCCTCGGGGGTCTAGCACAGATACGCAGTATTTT. Its translation is CASSPRGSSTDTQYF. The gene calls are TRBV3-1 and TRBJ2-3; D may be TRBD2 (6 bases). Germline V CDR1 and CDR2: LGHDT, YNNKEL (reference sequence). Between the trimmed V and J ends, which lost 4 bases and 0 bases, there was a span of 11 bases. This CDR3 region has 15 residues.

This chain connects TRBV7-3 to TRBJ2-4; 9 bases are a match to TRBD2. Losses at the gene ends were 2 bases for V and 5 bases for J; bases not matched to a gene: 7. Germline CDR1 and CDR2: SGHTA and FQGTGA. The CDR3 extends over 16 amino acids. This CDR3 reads CASSLSRLAAENIQYF. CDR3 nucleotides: TGTGCCAGCAGCTTATCAAGACTAGCGGCTGAAAACATTCAGTACTTC. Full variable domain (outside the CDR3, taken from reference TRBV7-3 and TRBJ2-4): GAGVSQTPSNKVTEKGKYVELRCDPISGHTALYWYRQSLGQGPEFLIYFQGTGAADDSGLPNDRFFAVRPEGSVSTLKIQRTERGDSAVYLCASSLSRLAAENIQYFGAGTRLSVL.

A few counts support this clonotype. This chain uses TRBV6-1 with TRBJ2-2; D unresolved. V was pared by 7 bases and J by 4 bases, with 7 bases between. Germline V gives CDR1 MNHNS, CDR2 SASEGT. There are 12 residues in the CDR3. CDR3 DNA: TGTGCCAGCACCAGTTCCACCGGGGAGCTGTTTTTT. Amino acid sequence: CASTSSTGELFF.

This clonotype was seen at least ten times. CDR3 sequence reads: CSGRQGVETQYF. The CDR3, as DNA: TGCAGCGGACGACAGGGAGTTGAGACCCAGTACTTC. The chain couples TRBV29-1 to TRBJ2-5, with TRBD1 matching 7 bases. V lost 7 bases and J lost 5; bases outside the gene matches: 7. The CDR3 runs to 12 residues. Germline lookup yields CDR1 SQVTM and CDR2 ANQGSEA.

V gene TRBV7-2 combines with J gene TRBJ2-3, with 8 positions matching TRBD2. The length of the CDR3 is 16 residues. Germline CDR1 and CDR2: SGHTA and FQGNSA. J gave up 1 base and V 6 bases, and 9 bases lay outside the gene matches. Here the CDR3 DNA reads TGTGCCAGCAGGACTATAGCGGGGACTCGCACAGATACGCAGTATTTT. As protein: CASRTIAGTRTDTQYF.

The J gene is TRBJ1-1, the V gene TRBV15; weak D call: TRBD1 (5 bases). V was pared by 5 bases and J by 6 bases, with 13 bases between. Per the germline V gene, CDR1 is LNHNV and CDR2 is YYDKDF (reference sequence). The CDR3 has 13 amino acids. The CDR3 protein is CATSVGLGAEAFF. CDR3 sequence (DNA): TGTGCCACCAGCGTAGGATTAGGGGCTGAAGCTTTCTTT.

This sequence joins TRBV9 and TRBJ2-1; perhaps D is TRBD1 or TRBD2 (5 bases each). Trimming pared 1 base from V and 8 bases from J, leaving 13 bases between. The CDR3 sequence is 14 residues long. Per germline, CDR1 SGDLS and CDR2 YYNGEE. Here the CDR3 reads CASSVIGGRDEQFF. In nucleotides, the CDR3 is TGTGCCAGCAGCGTAATTGGGGGACGCGATGAGCAGTTCTTC.

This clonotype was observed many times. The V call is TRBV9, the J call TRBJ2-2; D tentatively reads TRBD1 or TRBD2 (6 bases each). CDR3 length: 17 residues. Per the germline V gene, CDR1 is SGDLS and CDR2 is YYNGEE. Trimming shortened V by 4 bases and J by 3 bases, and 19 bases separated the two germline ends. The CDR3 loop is CASSLKKRGVDTGELFF. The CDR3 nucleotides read TGTGCCAGCAGCTTAAAGAAAAGGGGGGTAGACACCGGGGAGCTGTTTTTT.

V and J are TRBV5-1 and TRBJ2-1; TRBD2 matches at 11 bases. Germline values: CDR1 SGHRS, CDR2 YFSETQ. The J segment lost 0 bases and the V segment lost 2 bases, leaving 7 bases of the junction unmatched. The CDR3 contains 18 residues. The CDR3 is CASSFVAGGFDSYNEQFF. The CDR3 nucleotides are TGCGCCAGCAGCTTCGTAGCGGGGGGGTTCGACTCCTACAATGAGCAGTTCTTC.

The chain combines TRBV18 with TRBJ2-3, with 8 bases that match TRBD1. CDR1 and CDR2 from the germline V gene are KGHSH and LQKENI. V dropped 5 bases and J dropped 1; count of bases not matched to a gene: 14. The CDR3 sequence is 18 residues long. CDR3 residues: CASSSRTGNEVGTDTQYF. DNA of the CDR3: TGTGCCAGCTCATCGAGGACAGGGAACGAGGTGGGCACAGATACGCAGTATTTT.